Reported below is one TCR beta chain. Its antigen is unknown. No much larger clonotype is one base removed from it; base qualities were not supplied. CDR1 and CDR2, per the germline V gene, are ENHRY and SYGVKD. The CDR3 covers 13 residues, taking in both the cysteine and the phenylalanine. Only the CDR3 DNA stays, 39 bases, in frame from base 1. A distance of 5 bases separates the germline ends of V and J, which lose 3 bases and 0 bases respectively. What this sample's time point label stands for: baseline before first vaccination. Vaccinee samples came from UK trials COV001 and COV002, including a single-blind randomized controlled phase 2/3 trial of AZD1222 (ChAdOx1 nCoV-19) in healthy adults. For TCRbeta chain sequencing, PBMC samples from trial participants were taken at day 0 and at day 28 after the second dose. The data stem from a study of T cell responses to AZD1222 COVID-19 vaccine (dated by TCRdb to about 2021). At the level of the whole study: Because spike-specific TCR depth and breadth did not differ between the two schedules, AZD1222 recipients who got a second dose at roughly 4 weeks were pooled with those who got a second dose at roughly 12 weeks. Trial participants were enrolled into age subgroups of 18-55, 56-69 and 70-plus years, which contained roughly 150, 30 and 60 TCR-sequenced participants, respectively. A total of approximately 250 trial participants underwent TCR sequencing, of whom about 210 had received two doses of AZD1222 and some 26 had received two doses of the MenACWY control vaccine. Results the study describes overall, beyond this receptor: Because no day 14 peak-response samples were available, repertoires were characterized only after the peak T cell response. Reportedly, almost half of the unique spike-specific TCRs recognized epitopes lying outside the regions that are mutated in the B.1.351 and B.1.1.7 variants. Conclusions about previously exposed vaccinees are limited because only five or six AZD1222 recipients were SARS-CoV-2 seropositive at baseline. In the small 56-69-year group, the increase in depth fell short of significance, most likely because of low power. The whole spike protein was spanned by vaccine-associated CD4 TCRs, and dominant responses were seen in regions 160-218 and 743-854. Participants were mostly white British, with more females than males. The authors suggested clonal diversity may have been underestimated. After two AZD1222 doses, both the breadth and the depth of spike-specific TCRs were significantly higher than at day 0 and than in MenACWY recipients.

The CDR3 regions of human TCRbeta chains were subjected to immunosequencing. The source study handled its data this way. Repertoire TCRs were matched against a reference library of SARS-CoV-2-specific TCRs generated with the MIRA antigen-specificity platform. Breadth meant the fraction of unique TCRs that were SARS-CoV-2-associated, whereas depth meant the fraction of total T cells that were SARS-CoV-2-associated. Each spike-specific TCR was assigned to its reactive spike region and to a CD4 or CD8 class using the MIRA data. Log10-transformed breadth and depth values were compared by one-way ANOVA with Sidak's multiple comparisons tests. TCRdb's version of the immuneACCESS table is confined to in-frame rearrangements and falls short of the full clone set. An unresolved V gene accounts for under half of the shortfall where checked; the remainder is of unknown origin. V and J calls and clone size are as listed in that table; D and trimming were resolved from the DNA. This sample is represented by some 150,000 clones; about nine tenths of them were singletons. 1.5% to 2% of the sample comes from the top ten.

The chain is assembled from TRBV10-3 and TRBJ1-1; the D gene is unclear. The sequence came from an adult in good health. The source was peripheral blood, collected on day 0 of AZD1222 vaccination. The base sequence is TGTGCCATCAGTGAAAGGCTGAACACTGAAGCTTTCTTT. Translated, this gives CAISERLNTEAFF.